This T cell receptor (beta chain) stems from a study of T-cell memory formation after mild COVID-19. Study outcomes and limitations: Some clones that responded turned up in pre-infection memory, which suggests that cross-reactive memory joined in.

Of note for this clonotype: Its antigen is unknown.

The V end lost 6 bases, the J end lost 8 bases, and 20 bases lay between the germline ends. Germline V gives CDR1 MNHEY, CDR2 SVGAGI. This CDR3 spans 15 amino acids. TCRdb re-called the 5' RACE reads through MiXCR, storing one row per CDR3 protein. The table has 250,000 to 300,000 distinct CDR3 sequences, about a sixth seen once. V and J are TRBV6-5 and TRBJ1-5; D is undetermined. Sequenced sample: PBMCs or a T cell subset sorted from them (not recorded which). The TCR comes from a man younger than 30 who had mild COVID-19 (a few samples of this study predate the infection). Cell type and time point are not known. CDR3: CASSPIDRSSEPQHF. DNA of the CDR3: TGTGCCAGCAGCCCCATTGACCGATCTAGTGAGCCCCAGCATTTT.